The 6 T cell receptor beta chains below all came from one sample that was sequenced in a study of CD8 T cells in Susac syndrome. Random-hexamer reverse transcription was applied to about 0.45 to 1 ug RNA. TCRdb processed the immunoSEQ multiplex PCR reads anew with MiXCR; each CDR3 protein has one entry. The sample contains 300,000 to 350,000 distinct CDR3 sequences, just over 90% of which appear only once. The specimen sequenced was CD4+ T cells from PBMCs. These receptors were collected from a human donor with multiple sclerosis.

This rearrangement joins TRBV7-2 to TRBJ1-1; tentatively, D is TRBD1 (5 bases). The V end was cut by 5 bases, the J end by 11 bases, with 18 bases between. CDR3 length equals 13 residues. CDR1 is SGHTA and CDR2 is FQGNSA in the germline V gene. In nucleotides, the CDR3 is TGTGCCAGCAGCCCCCGTGGACCCAGGGAGGCTTTCTTT. Translation: CASSPRGPREAFF.

The chain uses TRBV29-1 and TRBJ2-5, with D unresolved. Between the trimmed V and J ends, which lost 6 bases and 2 bases, there was a span of 13 bases. The CDR3 length is 13 residues. Germline V gene lookup returns CDR1 SQVTM and CDR2 ANQGSEA. The CDR3 here is CSVANSPQETQYF. CDR3 nucleotide sequence: TGCAGCGTCGCAAACAGCCCGCAAGAGACCCAGTACTTC.

This clonotype was detected once. The V and J genes are TRBV13 and TRBJ1-4, with D perhaps TRBD1 (5 bases). V dropped 4 bases and J dropped 8 bases, with 23 bases sitting between them. Germline V gene lookup returns CDR1 PRHDT and CDR2 FYEKMQ (reference sequence). This CDR3 region has 17 residues. Written as DNA, the CDR3 is TGTGCCAGCAGCTCCTCGGGGGAGACATCACGGGGGGAAAAACTGTTTTTT. Translating gives CASSSSGETSRGEKLFF.

V is TRBV19 and J is TRBJ1-5; 9 nucleotides agree with TRBD1. The CDR3 length is 12 residues. Germline assignment: CDR1 LNHDA and CDR2 SQIVND (reference sequence). Trimming cost V 7 bases and J 7 bases; bases outside gene matches: 2. The CDR3 DNA is TGTGCCAGTACCGGGACAGGGCAGCCCCAGCATTTT. Its translation: CASTGTGQPQHF. Variable domain in full (rest from reference TRBV19 and TRBJ1-5): DGGITQSPKYLFRKEGQNVTLSCEQNLNHDAMYWYRQDPGQGLRLIYYSQIVNDFQKGDIAEGYSVSREKKESFPLTVTSAQKNPTAFYLCASTGTGQPQHFGDGTRLSIL.

The chain links TRBV27 to TRBJ2-4; 8 nucleotides line up with TRBD1. V was pared by 4 bases and J by 2 bases, with 22 bases of the junction left unmatched. This CDR3 is built from 21 residues. Per germline, CDR1 MNHEY and CDR2 SMNVEV (reference sequence). CDR3 in amino acids: CASSSLLRDRRDLVTKNIQYF. In nucleotides, the CDR3 is TGTGCCAGCAGTTCACTCCTCCGGGACAGGCGGGATTTGGTGACCAAAAACATTCAGTACTTC.

The CDR3 DNA sequence: TGTGCCAGCAGCTTAGTCACTAGCGGAGGGAACAATGAGCAGTTCTTC. Encoded protein: CASSLVTSGGNNEQFF. V usage is TRBV7-9 and J usage is TRBJ2-1; 8 bases align to TRBD2. The germline CDR1 and CDR2 sequences are SEHNR and FQNEAQ (reference sequence). V lost 1 base, J lost 5 bases, and 7 bases stayed unmatched. This CDR3 has 16 amino acids.